Listed here is a single TCR beta chain. The sample contains more than one DNA sequence encoding this CDR3. The data are from a study of shared clonotypes between healthy human individuals. As for the study in general: Per donor, three plates held CD4 naive cells, three held CD4 memory, two held CD8 naive and one held CD8 memory.

Germline trimming cut 2 bases from V and 4 bases from J; bases unmatched to any gene: 4. CDR1 LGHNA and CDR2 YNFKEQ come from the germline V gene. The CDR3 spans 15 residues. It was at deep level that the assay was run. The table came from immunoSEQ multiplex PCR; TCRdb's copy has only in-frame clones and leaves some out. This table has 700,000 or so clones, approximately 79% appearing once. This chain connects TRBV4-2 to TRBJ2-7; the match to TRBD2 covers 11 bases. This sequence originates from a woman in her 30s in good health. The sequenced sample was memory CD4+ T cells sorted from blood. Indicated subset: CD45RA-negative fraction. The CDR3 DNA reads as TGTGCCAGCAGCCAAACCGGGACTAGCGGTTACGAGCAGTACTTC. As protein: CASSQTGTSGYEQYF.